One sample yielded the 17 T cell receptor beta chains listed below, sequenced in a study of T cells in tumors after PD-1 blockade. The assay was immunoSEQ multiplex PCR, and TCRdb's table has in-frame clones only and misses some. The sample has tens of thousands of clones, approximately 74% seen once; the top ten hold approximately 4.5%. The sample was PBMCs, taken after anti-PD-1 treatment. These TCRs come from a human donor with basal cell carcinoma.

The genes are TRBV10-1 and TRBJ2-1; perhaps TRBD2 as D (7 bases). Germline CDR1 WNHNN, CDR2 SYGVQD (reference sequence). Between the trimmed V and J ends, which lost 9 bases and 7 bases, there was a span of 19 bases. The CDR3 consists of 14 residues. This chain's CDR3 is CASQAGGPGNEQFF. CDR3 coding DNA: TGCGCCAGTCAAGCCGGGGGGCCGGGGAATGAGCAGTTCTTC.

Here the CDR3 reads CASSSGFYEQYF. The CDR3 coding sequence is TGTGCCAGCAGCTCGGGGTTCTACGAGCAGTACTTC. This chain uses TRBV9 with TRBJ2-7, with D perhaps matching TRBD2 (5 bases). The germline CDR1 and CDR2 sequences are SGDLS and YYNGEE. Trimming removed 4 bases from V and 3 bases from J, with 8 bases in between. The length of the CDR3 is 12 residues.

CDR3: CASRTGETDTQYF. CDR3 sequence (DNA): TGTGCCAGCAGGACGGGGGAAACAGATACGCAGTATTTT. V and J are TRBV2 and TRBJ2-3, with D possibly TRBD2 on 6 matching bases. The CDR3 length is 13 residues. Trimming shortened V by 6 bases and J by 3 bases, and 10 bases separated the two germline ends. Germline V gene sequence: CDR1 SNHLY, CDR2 FYNNEI.

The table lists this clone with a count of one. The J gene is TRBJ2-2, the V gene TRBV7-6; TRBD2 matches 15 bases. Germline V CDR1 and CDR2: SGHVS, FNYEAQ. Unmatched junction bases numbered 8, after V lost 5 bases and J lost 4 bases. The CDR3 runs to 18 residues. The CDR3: CASSPGLAGGPGTGELFF. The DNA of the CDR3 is TGTGCCAGCAGCCCTGGACTAGCGGGGGGGCCGGGCACCGGGGAGCTGTTTTTT.

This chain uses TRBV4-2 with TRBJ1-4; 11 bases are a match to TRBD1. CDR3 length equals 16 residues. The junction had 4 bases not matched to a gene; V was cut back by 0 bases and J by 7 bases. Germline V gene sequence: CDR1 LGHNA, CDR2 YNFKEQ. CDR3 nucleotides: TGTGCCAGCAGCCAAGATGATGGACAGGGGGCTGAAAAACTGTTTTTT. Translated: CASSQDDGQGAEKLFF.

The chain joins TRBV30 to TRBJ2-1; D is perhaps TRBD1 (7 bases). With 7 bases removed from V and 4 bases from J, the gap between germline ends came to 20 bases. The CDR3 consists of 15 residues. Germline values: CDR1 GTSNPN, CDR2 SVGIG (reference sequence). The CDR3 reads CAFNKGGAGYNEQFF. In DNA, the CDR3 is TGTGCCTTTAATAAAGGGGGCGCGGGATACAATGAGCAGTTCTTC. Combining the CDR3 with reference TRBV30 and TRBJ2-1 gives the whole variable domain SQTIHQWPATLVQPVGSPLSLECTVEGTSNPNLYWYRQAAGRGLQLLFYSVGIGQISSEVPQNLSASRPQDRQFILSSKKLLLSDSGFYLCAFNKGGAGYNEQFFGPGTRLTVL.

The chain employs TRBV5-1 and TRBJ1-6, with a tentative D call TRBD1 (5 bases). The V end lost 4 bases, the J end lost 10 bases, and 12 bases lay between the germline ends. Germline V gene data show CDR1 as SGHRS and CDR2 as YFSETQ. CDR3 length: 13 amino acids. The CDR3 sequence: CASSTPGLSPLHF. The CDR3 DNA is TGCGCCAGCAGCACGCCAGGGCTCTCACCCCTCCACTTT.

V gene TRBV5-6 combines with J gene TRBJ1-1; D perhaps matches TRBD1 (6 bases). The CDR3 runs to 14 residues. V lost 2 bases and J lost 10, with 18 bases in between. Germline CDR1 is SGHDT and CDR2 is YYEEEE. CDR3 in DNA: TGTGCCAGCAGCTTAGGGGGGGAACGGCTGGGAGCTTTCTTT. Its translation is CASSLGGERLGAFF. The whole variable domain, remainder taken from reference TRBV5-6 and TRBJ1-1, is DAGVTQSPTHLIKTRGQQVTLRCSPKSGHDTVSWYQQALGQGPQFIFQYYEEEERQRGNFPDRFSGHQFPNYSSELNVNALLLGDSALYLCASSLGGERLGAFFGQGTRLTVV.

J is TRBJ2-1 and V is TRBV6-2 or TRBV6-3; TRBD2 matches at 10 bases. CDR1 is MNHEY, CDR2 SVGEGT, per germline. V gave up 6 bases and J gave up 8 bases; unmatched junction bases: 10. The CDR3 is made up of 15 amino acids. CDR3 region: CASSLSGGGWDEQFF. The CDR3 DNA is TGTGCCAGCAGCCTAAGCGGGGGGGGCTGGGATGAGCAGTTCTTC.

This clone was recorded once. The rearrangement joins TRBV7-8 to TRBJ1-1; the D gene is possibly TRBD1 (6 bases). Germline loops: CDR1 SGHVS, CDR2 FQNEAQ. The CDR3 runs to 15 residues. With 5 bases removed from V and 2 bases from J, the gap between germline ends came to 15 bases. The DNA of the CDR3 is TGTGCCAGCAGCCTAAAGGGAGGGGGAAACACTGAAGCTTTCTTT. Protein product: CASSLKGGGNTEAFF. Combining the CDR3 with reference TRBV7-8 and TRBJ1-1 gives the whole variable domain GAGVSQSPRYKVAKRGQDVALRCDPISGHVSLFWYQQALGQGPEFLTYFQNEAQLDKSGLPSDRFFAERPEGSVSTLKIQRTQQEDSAVYLCASSLKGGGNTEAFFGQGTRLTVV.

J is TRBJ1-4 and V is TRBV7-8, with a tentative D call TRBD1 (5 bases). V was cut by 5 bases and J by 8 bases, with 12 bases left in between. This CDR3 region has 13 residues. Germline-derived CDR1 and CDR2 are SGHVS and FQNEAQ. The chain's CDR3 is CASSHDGGEKLFF. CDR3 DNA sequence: TGTGCCAGCAGCCATGACGGGGGAGAAAAACTGTTTTTT.

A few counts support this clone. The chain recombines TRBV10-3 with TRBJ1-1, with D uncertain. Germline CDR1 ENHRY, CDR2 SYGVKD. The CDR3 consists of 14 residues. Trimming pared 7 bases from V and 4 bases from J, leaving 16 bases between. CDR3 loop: CAIKVSVFSTEAFF. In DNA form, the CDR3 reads TGTGCCATCAAGGTCTCGGTTTTCAGCACTGAAGCTTTCTTT.

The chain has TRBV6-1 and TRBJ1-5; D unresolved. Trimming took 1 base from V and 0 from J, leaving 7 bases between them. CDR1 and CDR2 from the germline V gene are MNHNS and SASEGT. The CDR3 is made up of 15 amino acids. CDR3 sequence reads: CASSEVGYSNQPQHF. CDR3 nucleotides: TGTGCCAGCAGTGAAGTAGGGTATAGCAATCAGCCCCAGCATTTT.

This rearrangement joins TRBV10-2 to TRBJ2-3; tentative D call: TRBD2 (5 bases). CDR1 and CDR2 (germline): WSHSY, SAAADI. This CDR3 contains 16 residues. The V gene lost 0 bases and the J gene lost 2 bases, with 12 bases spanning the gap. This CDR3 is CASSESTLRVTDTQYF. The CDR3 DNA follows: TGCGCCAGCAGTGAGTCGACATTGAGGGTCACAGATACGCAGTATTTT.

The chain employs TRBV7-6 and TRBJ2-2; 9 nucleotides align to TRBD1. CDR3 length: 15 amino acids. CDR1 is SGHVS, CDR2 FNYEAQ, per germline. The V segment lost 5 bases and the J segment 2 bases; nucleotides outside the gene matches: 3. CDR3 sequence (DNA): TGTGCCAGCAGCAGACAGGGGGGCAACACCGGGGAGCTGTTTTTT. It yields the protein CASSRQGGNTGELFF.

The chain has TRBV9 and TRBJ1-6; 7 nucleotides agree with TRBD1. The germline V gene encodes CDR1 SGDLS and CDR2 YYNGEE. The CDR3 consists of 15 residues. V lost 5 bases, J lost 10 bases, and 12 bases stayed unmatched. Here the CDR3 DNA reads TGTGCCAGCAGGCAGGGGGGGGCCCTCTCCTCACCCCTCCACTTT. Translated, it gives CASRQGGALSSPLHF. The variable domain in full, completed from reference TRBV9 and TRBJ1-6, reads DSGVTQTPKHLITATGQRVTLRCSPRSGDLSVYWYQQSLDQGLQFLIQYYNGEERAKGNILERFSAQQFPDLHSELNLSSLELGDSALYFCASRQGGALSSPLHFGNGTRLTVT.

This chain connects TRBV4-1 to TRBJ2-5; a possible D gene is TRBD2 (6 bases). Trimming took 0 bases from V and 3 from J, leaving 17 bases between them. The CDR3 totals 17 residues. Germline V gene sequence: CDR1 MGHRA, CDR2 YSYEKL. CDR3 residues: CASSQESYRWGEETQYF. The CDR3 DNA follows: TGCGCCAGCAGCCAAGAAAGCTACAGGTGGGGGGAAGAGACCCAGTACTTC.